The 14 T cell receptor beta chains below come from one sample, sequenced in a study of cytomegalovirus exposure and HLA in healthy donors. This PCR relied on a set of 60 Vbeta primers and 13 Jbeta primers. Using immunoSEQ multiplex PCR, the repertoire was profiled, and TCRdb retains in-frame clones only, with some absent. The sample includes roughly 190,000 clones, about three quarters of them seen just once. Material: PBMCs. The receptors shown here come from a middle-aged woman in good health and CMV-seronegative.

CDR3 residues: CASSLGTSGRAFGTDTQYF. Here the CDR3 DNA reads TGTGCCAGCAGCTTGGGAACTAGCGGGAGGGCCTTTGGCACAGATACGCAGTATTTT. The gene calls are TRBV11-3 and TRBJ2-3; 13 nucleotides line up with TRBD2. Germline V gene sequence: CDR1 SGHNT, CDR2 YENEEA. The V segment lost 3 bases and the J segment 1 base; nucleotides outside the gene matches: 10. The CDR3 contains 19 residues.

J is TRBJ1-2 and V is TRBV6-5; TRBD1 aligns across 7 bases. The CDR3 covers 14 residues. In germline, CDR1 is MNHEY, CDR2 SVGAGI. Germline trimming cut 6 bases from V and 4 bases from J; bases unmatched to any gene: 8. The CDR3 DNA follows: TGTGCCAGCAGCAGGGGGACTCAAGTCTATGGCTACACCTTC. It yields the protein CASSRGTQVYGYTF.

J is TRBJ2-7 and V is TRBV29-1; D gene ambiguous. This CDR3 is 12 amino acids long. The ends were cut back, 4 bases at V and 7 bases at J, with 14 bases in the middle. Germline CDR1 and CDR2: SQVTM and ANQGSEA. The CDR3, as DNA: TGCAGCGTTGTGGGCCCCGCTACGGAGCAGTACTTC. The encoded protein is CSVVGPATEQYF.

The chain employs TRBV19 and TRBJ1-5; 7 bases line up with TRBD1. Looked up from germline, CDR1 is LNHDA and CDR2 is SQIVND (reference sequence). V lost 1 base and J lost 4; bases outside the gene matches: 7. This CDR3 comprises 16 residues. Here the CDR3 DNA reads TGTGCCAGTAGTATAGGGGGTGCAGGGGGGAATCAGCCCCAGCATTTT. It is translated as CASSIGGAGGNQPQHF.

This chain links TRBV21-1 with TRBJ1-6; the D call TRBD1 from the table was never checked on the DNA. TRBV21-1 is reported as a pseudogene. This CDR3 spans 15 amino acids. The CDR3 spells CASSKGQFPNSPLHF. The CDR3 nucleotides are TGTGCCAGCAGCAAGGGGCAGTTCCCTAATTCACCCCTCCACTTT.

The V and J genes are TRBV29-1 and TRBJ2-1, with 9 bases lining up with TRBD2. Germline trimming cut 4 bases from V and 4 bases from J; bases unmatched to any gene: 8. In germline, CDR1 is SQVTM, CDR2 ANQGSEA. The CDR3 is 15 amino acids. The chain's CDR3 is CSVGRLAVQYNEQFF. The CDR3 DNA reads TGCAGCGTTGGTCGACTAGCGGTACAATACAATGAGCAGTTCTTC.

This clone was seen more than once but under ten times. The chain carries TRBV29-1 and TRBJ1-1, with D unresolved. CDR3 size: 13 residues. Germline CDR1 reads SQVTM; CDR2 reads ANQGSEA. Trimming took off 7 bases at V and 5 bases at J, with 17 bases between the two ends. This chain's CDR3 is CSACENYCTEAFF. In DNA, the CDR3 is TGCAGCGCGTGTGAGAACTATTGTACTGAAGCTTTCTTT.

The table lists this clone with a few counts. CDR3 residues: CASSKGGDLYEKLFF. In DNA, the CDR3 is TGTGCCAGCAGCAAAGGGGGGGATTTGTATGAAAAACTGTTTTTT. The V call is TRBV9, the J call TRBJ1-4; D is perhaps TRBD1 (6 bases). This CDR3 is built from 15 residues. In germline, CDR1 is SGDLS, CDR2 YYNGEE. Trimming cost V 4 bases and J 6 bases, with 16 bases left between them.

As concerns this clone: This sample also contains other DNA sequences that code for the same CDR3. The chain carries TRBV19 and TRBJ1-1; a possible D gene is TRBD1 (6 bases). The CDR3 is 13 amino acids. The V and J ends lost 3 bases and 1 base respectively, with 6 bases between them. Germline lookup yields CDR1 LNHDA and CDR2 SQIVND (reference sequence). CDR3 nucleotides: TGTGCCAGTAGTATGACAGGGAACACTGAAGCTTTCTTT. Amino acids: CASSMTGNTEAFF.

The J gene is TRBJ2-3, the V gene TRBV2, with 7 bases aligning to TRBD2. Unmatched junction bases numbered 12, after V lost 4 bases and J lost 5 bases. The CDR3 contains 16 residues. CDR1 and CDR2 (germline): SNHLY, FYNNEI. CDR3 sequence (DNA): TGTGCCAGCAGTGCAGTAAGGGAGGGCCCCCGAGATACGCAGTATTTT. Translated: CASSAVREGPRDTQYF.

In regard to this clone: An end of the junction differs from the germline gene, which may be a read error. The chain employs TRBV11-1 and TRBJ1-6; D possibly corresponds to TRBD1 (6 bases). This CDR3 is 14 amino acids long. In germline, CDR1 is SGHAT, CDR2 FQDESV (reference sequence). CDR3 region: CASSLAGASSPLHF. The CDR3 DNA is TGTGCTAGCAGCTTAGCGGGGGCGAGTTCACCCCTCCACTTT.

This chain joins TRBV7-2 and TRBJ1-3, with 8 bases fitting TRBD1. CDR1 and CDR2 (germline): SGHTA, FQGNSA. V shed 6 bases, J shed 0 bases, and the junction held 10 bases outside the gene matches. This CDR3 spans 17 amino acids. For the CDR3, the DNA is TGTGCCAGCAGAAACTTTCCGGGACAGGTCTCTGGAAACACCATATATTTT. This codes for CASRNFPGQVSGNTIYF.

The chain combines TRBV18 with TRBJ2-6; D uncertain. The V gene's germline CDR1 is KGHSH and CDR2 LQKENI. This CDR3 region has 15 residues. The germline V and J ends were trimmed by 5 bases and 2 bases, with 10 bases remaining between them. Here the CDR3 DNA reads TGTGCCAGCTCAGTTGGGCAGGCTGGGGCCAACGTCCTGACTTTC. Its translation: CASSVGQAGANVLTF.

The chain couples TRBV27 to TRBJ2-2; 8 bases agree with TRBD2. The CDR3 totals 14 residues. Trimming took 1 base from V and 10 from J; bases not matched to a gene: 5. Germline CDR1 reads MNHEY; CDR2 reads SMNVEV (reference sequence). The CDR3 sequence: CASSLYLAGEELFF. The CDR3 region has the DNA TGTGCCAGCAGTTTATACCTAGCGGGTGAGGAGCTGTTTTTT.